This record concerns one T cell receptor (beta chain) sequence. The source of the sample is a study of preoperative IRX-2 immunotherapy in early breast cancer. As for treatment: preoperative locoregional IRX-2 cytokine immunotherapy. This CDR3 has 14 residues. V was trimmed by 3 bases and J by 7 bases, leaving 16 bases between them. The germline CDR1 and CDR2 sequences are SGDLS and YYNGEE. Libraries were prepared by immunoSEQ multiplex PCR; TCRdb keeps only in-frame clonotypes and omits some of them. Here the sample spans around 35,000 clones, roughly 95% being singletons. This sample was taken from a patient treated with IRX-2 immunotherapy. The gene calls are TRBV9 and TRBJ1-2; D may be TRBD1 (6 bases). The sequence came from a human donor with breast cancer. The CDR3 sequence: CASSAVSGAAGYTF. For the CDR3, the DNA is TGTGCCAGCAGCGCAGTTTCAGGGGCGGCTGGCTACACCTTC. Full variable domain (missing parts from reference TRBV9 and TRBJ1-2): DSGVTQTPKHLITATGQRVTLRCSPRSGDLSVYWYQQSLDQGLQFLIQYYNGEERAKGNILERFSAQQFPDLHSELNLSSLELGDSALYFCASSAVSGAAGYTFGSGTRLTVV.